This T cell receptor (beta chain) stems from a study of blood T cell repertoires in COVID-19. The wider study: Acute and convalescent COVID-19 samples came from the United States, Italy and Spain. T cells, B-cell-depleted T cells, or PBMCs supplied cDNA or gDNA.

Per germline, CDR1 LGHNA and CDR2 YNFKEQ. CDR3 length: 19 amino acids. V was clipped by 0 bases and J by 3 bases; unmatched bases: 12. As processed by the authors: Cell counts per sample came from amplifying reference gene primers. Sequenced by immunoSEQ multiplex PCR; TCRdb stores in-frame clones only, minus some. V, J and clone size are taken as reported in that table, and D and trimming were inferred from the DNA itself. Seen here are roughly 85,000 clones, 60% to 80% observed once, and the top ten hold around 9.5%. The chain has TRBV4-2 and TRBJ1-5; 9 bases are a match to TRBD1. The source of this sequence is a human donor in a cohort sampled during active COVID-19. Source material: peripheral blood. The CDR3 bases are TGTGCCAGCAGCCAAGAACCGGGACAGGGAAGGGGAAACAATCAGCCCCAGCATTTT. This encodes CASSQEPGQGRGNNQPQHF.